The clone carrying this T cell receptor beta chain showed up just a few times. This CDR3 region has 14 residues. V lost 2 bases and J 1 base, leaving 8 bases between the germline ends. Germline V gives CDR1 MNHEY, CDR2 SVGAGI. This sample stems from a study of CD8+ T cells in alopecia areata. The investigators collected lesional scalp punch biopsies and peripheral blood from alopecia areata patients. It was from PBMCs that CD4+ and CD8+ T cells were sorted. RNA extraction was followed by reverse transcription into cDNA, which acted as the sequencing template. The assay was immunoSEQ multiplex PCR, and TCRdb's table has in-frame clones only and misses some. This sample carries more than 150,000 clones, 50% to 60% of them seen once, and the ten largest clones take approximately 15%.

The J gene is TRBJ1-1, the V gene TRBV6-5; D gene ambiguous. The origin of this receptor is a human donor with alopecia areata. Here the sequenced sample was CD4+ T cells sorted from blood, taken at week 0. DNA of the CDR3: TGTGCCAGCAGTTACACGGGCCGGAACACTGAAGCTTTCTTT. Its protein product is CASSYTGRNTEAFF.